The rows below give T cell receptor beta chains drawn from one sample of a study of blood T cell repertoires in COVID-19. Using immunoSEQ multiplex PCR, the repertoire was profiled, and TCRdb retains in-frame clones only, with some absent. The sample lists a few hundred thousand clones; 87% were seen once. The sequencing input was PBMCs or T cells enriched from blood (not recorded which). These receptors originate from a man aged 35 to 55 in a cohort exposed to, infected with or recovered from COVID-19 (not recorded which). Both conserved end residues are trimmed from each CDR3. Fields, in order: CDR3 protein, V gene, CDR3 length, D gene, J gene. D genes are given only for firm matches.

CDR3: ASSYRNGYT
V: TRBV19
length: 9
D: -
J: TRBJ1-2

CDR3: ASSPQGIRGYT
V: TRBV28
length: 11
D: TRBD1
J: TRBJ1-2

CDR3: ASSQDGANSGANVLT
V: TRBV4-1
length: 15
D: -
J: TRBJ2-6

CDR3: SASFSKNIQY
V: TRBV20-1
length: 10
D: -
J: TRBJ2-4

CDR3: ASSPGTGIIYGYT
V: TRBV7-9
length: 13
D: TRBD1
J: TRBJ1-2

CDR3: AISESGQGGYEQY
V: TRBV10-3
length: 13
D: TRBD1
J: TRBJ2-7

CDR3: ASSYEGLAGEQY
V: TRBV6-6
length: 12
D: TRBD2
J: TRBJ2-7

CDR3: SALRGNTEAF
V: TRBV29-1
length: 10
D: -
J: TRBJ1-1

CDR3: ASTGQANTGELF
V: TRBV21-1
length: 12
D: -
J: TRBJ2-2

CDR3: ASSLGSGRYEQY
V: TRBV7-2
length: 12
D: TRBD2
J: TRBJ2-7

CDR3: ASSIVDRVNEKLF
V: TRBV19
length: 13
D: TRBD1
J: TRBJ1-4

CDR3: ASSYGGGSLSYEQY
V: TRBV6-5
length: 14
D: -
J: TRBJ2-7

CDR3: ASKDGLSTDTQY
V: TRBV6-5
length: 12
D: -
J: TRBJ2-3

CDR3: ASSVPKATGVGANVLT
V: TRBV9
length: 16
D: TRBD1
J: TRBJ2-6

CDR3: ASSLGTSGQGETQY
V: TRBV11-2
length: 14
D: TRBD2
J: TRBJ2-5

CDR3: ASSPTVPGQGTQH
V: TRBV7-6
length: 13
D: TRBD1
J: TRBJ1-5

CDR3: ASSPLSSAAGELF
V: TRBV18
length: 13
D: -
J: TRBJ2-2

CDR3: ASSFRDRDTEAF
V: TRBV27
length: 12
D: TRBD1
J: TRBJ1-1

CDR3: AISPSTGIYNEQF
V: TRBV10-3
length: 13
D: -
J: TRBJ2-1

CDR3: ASSLTRISYEQY
V: TRBV27
length: 12
D: -
J: TRBJ2-7

CDR3: ASSQRQGGTEAF
V: TRBV3-1/TRBV3-2
length: 12
D: TRBD1
J: TRBJ1-1

CDR3: ASSLSVQVNYGYT
V: TRBV7-2
length: 13
D: -
J: TRBJ1-2

CDR3: ASRPRGANYGYT
V: TRBV6-5
length: 12
D: TRBD1
J: TRBJ1-2

CDR3: ASSGQGTAYEQY
V: TRBV5-1
length: 12
D: TRBD1
J: TRBJ2-7

CDR3: ASSSPRQSNTEAF
V: TRBV27
length: 13
D: -
J: TRBJ1-1

CDR3: ASSPDRVVGSEQF
V: TRBV25-1
length: 13
D: TRBD1
J: TRBJ2-1

CDR3: ATRGARIWGYT
V: TRBV19
length: 11
D: -
J: TRBJ1-2

CDR3: ASSVLTGGTDTQY
V: TRBV2
length: 13
D: TRBD1
J: TRBJ2-3

CDR3: ASSAGTVNSPLH
V: TRBV5-1
length: 12
D: TRBD1
J: TRBJ1-6

CDR3: ASSPRDSGAGELF
V: TRBV5-4
length: 13
D: -
J: TRBJ2-2

CDR3: ASSEAGGVSSPLH
V: TRBV6-1
length: 13
D: -
J: TRBJ1-6

CDR3: ASSISASTQTQY
V: TRBV19
length: 12
D: -
J: TRBJ2-5

CDR3: ASSSDLRGRTDTQY
V: TRBV6-5
length: 14
D: -
J: TRBJ2-3

CDR3: ASSPSVAKNIQY
V: TRBV18
length: 12
D: -
J: TRBJ2-4

CDR3: ASCLGTGNEKLF
V: TRBV2
length: 12
D: TRBD1
J: TRBJ1-4

CDR3: ASSPGRGAIAGELF
V: TRBV5-4
length: 14
D: -
J: TRBJ2-2